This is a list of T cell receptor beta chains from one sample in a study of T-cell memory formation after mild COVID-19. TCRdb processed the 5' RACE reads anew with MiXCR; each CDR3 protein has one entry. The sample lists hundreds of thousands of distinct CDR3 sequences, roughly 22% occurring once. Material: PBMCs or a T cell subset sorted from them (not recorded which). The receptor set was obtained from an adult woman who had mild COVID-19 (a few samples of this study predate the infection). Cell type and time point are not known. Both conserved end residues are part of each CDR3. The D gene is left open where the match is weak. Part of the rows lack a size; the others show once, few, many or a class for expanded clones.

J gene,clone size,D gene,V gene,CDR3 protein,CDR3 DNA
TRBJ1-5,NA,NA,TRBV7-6,CASSFKGKPQHF,TGTGCCAGCAGCTTTAAGGGGAAGCCCCAGCATTTT
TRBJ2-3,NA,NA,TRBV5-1,CASSLDRYSSYF,TGCGCCAGCAGCTTGGACAGGTATTCATCGTATTTT
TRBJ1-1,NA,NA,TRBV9,CASSVVGTGLGTEAFF,TGTGCCAGCAGCGTAGTGGGTACAGGCTTGGGCACTGAAGCTTTCTTT
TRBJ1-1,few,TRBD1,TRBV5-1,CASSRDRMNTEAFF,TGCGCCAGCAGCCGGGACAGGATGAACACTGAAGCTTTCTTT
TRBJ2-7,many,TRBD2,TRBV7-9,CASSLASGGLYEQYF,TGTGCCAGCAGCTTAGCTAGCGGGGGACTGTACGAGCAGTACTTC
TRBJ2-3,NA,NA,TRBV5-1,CASSGHPSFPSTDTQYF,TGCGCCAGCAGCGGACACCCCTCGTTTCCTAGCACAGATACGCAGTATTTT
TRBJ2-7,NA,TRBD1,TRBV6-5,CASKADRGYEQYF,TGTGCCAGCAAGGCGGACAGGGGGTACGAGCAGTACTTC
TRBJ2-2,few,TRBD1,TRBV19,CASSFGTDILNTGELFF,TGTGCCAGTAGCTTTGGGACAGACATCCTTAACACCGGGGAGCTGTTTTTT
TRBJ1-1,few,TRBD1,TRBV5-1,CASSLGPRGGLKTEAFF,TGCGCCAGCAGCTTGGGCCCCAGGGGGGGCTTGAAAACTGAAGCTTTCTTT
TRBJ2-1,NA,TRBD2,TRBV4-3,CASSPLGAGVTEQFF,TGCGCCAGCAGCCCACTCGGAGCGGGAGTCACTGAGCAGTTCTTC
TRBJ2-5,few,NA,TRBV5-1,CASSLDVGTQYF,TGCGCCAGCAGCTTGGACGTAGGGACCCAGTACTTC
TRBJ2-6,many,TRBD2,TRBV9,CASSVAGGSSGANVLTF,TGTGCCAGCAGCGTAGCGGGGGGGAGTTCTGGGGCCAACGTCCTGACTTTC
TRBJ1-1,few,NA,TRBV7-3,CASSRMTGAEAFF,TGTGCCAGCAGCCGAATGACAGGAGCGGAAGCTTTCTTT
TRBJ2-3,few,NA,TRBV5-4,CASSFQVQRGTDTQYF,TGTGCCAGCAGCTTCCAGGTGCAGCGGGGCACAGATACGCAGTATTTT
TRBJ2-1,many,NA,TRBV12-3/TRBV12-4,CASSLMGNEQFF,TGTGCCAGCAGTTTAATGGGAAATGAGCAGTTCTTC
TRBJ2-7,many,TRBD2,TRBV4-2,CASSQDLGSGGPPYEQYF,TGTGCCAGCAGCCAAGATCTGGGGAGCGGGGGACCTCCCTACGAGCAGTACTTC
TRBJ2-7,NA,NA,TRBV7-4,CASSLATAYEQYF,TGTGCCAGCAGCTTAGCTACAGCCTACGAGCAGTACTTC
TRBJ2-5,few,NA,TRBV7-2,CASSFWSLGGETQYF,TGTGCCAGCAGCTTTTGGAGTTTGGGGGGAGAGACCCAGTACTTC
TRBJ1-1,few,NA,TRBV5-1,CASSPGAGFEAFF,TGCGCCAGCAGCCCCGGGGCCGGTTTTGAAGCTTTCTTT
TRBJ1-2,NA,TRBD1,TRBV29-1,CSVDLGTVDGYTF,TGCAGCGTTGACCTTGGGACAGTAGATGGCTACACCTTC
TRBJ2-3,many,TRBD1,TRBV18,CASSPGIGQGGTDTQYF,TGTGCCAGCTCACCGGGTATTGGACAGGGCGGAACAGATACGCAGTATTTT
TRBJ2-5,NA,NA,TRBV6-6,CASSYSRSSGGVVQYF,TGTGCCAGCAGTTACTCGAGGTCCTCGGGCGGGGTGGTCCAGTACTTC
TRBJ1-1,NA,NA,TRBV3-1,CASGNTEAFF,TGTGCCAGCGGGAACACTGAAGCTTTCTTT
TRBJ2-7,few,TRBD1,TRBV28,CASSMLDRGVQYF,TGTGCCAGCAGTATGTTGGACAGGGGAGTGCAGTACTTC
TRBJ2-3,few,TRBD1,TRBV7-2,CASSLFAWTGGTDTQYF,TGTGCCAGCAGCTTATTTGCTTGGACAGGGGGCACAGATACGCAGTATTTT
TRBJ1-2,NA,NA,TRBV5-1,CASGSHSARLTEGYTF,TGCGCCAGCGGATCCCACTCTGCTCGGCTGACGGAGGGCTACACCTTC
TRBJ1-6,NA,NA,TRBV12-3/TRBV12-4,CASSLTGTRRQTNSPLHF,TGTGCCAGCAGTTTAACCGGTACTAGGCGACAGACTAATTCACCCCTCCACTTT
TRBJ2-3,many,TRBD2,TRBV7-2,CASSPGLAGADTQYF,TGTGCCAGCAGCCCGGGACTAGCGGGTGCAGATACGCAGTATTTT
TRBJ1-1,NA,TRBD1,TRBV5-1,CASSPGQGDNTEAFF,TGCGCCAGCAGCCCGGGACAGGGGGATAACACTGAAGCTTTCTTT
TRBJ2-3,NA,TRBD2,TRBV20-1,CSARLAGVPDTQYF,TGCAGTGCTAGACTAGCGGGAGTCCCAGATACGCAGTATTTT
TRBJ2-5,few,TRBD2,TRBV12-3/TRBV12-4,CASIRSGGLGETQYF,TGTGCCAGCATCCGTAGCGGGGGGTTAGGGGAGACCCAGTACTTC
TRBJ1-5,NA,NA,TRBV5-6,CASSFVRGRNQPQHF,TGTGCCAGCAGCTTCGTCAGGGGCAGGAATCAGCCCCAGCATTTT
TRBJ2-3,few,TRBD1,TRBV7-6,CASSLSGTGDTQYF,TGTGCCAGCAGCTTGTCCGGGACAGGGGATACGCAGTATTTT
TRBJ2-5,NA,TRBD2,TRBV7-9,CASSLAGGKQTQYF,TGTGCCAGCAGCTTAGCCGGGGGGAAACAGACCCAGTACTTC
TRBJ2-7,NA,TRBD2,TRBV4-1,CASSHSGGYYEQYF,TGCGCCAGCAGCCATTCGGGAGGGTACTACGAGCAGTACTTC
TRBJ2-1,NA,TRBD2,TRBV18,CASSPSMPLAGAEQFF,TGTGCCAGCTCACCATCAATGCCACTAGCGGGAGCTGAGCAGTTCTTC
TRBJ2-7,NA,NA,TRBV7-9,CASSSTGSPIYEQYF,TGTGCCAGCAGTTCGACAGGCTCCCCCATCTACGAGCAGTACTTC
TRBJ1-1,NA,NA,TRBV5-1,CASSLHPEENTEAFF,TGCGCCAGCAGCCTACACCCAGAGGAGAACACTGAAGCTTTCTTT
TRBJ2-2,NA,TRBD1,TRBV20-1,CSARTGWTGELFF,TGCAGTGCTAGGACAGGGTGGACCGGGGAGCTGTTTTTT
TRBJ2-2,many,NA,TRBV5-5,CASSLVGIVPGELFF,TGTGCCAGCAGCTTAGTGGGGATCGTTCCCGGGGAGCTGTTTTTT
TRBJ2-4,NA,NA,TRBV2,CASIRESALAKNIQYF,TGTGCCAGCATACGAGAATCAGCACTAGCCAAAAACATTCAGTACTTC
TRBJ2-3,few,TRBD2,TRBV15,CATSRAFSGRDTDTQYF,TGTGCCACCAGCAGAGCTTTTAGCGGGAGGGATACAGATACGCAGTATTTT
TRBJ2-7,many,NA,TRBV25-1,CASSHSDPYEQYF,TGTGCCAGCAGCCACTCGGACCCCTACGAGCAGTACTTC
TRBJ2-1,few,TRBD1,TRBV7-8,CASSSNRGSYNEQFF,TGTGCCAGCAGCAGTAACAGGGGGTCGTACAATGAGCAGTTCTTC
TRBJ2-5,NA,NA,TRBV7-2,CASSYTGGSTGKTQYF,TGTGCCAGCAGCTATACAGGAGGGTCTACGGGGAAGACCCAGTACTTC
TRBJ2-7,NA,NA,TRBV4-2,CASSQLQATYEQYF,TGTGCCAGCAGCCAGTTACAGGCTACCTACGAGCAGTACTTC
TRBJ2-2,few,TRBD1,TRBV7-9,CASSSTVSGTGSNTGELFF,TGTGCCAGCAGCTCGACGGTGTCCGGGACAGGGTCGAACACCGGGGAGCTGTTTTTT
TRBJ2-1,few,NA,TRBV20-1,CSARDRQGPYNEQFF,TGCAGTGCTAGAGATCGCCAGGGCCCCTACAATGAGCAGTTCTTC
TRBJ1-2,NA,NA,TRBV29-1,CSVETRAPNYGYTF,TGCAGCGTTGAAACCCGGGCTCCTAACTATGGCTACACCTTC
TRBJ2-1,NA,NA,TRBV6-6,CASSKVQTYNEQFF,TGTGCCAGCAGTAAAGTCCAGACCTACAATGAGCAGTTCTTC
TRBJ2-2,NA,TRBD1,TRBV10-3,CAISTPTGGSGELFF,TGTGCCATCAGTACCCCGACAGGGGGCTCCGGGGAGCTGTTTTTT
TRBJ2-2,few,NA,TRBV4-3,CASGNLGSPTYTGELFF,TGCGCCAGCGGTAATCTGGGGTCGCCTACATACACCGGGGAGCTGTTTTTT
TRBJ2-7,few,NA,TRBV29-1,CSVYSSEAYEQYF,TGCAGCGTATACTCTAGCGAGGCCTACGAGCAGTACTTC
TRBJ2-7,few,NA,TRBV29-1,CSVEMREQYF,TGCAGCGTTGAAATGCGTGAGCAGTACTTC
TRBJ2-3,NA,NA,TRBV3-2,CASSQEATKTDTQYF,TGTGCCAGCAGCCAAGAGGCAACAAAGACAGATACGCAGTATTTT
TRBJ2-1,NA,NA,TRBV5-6,CASSPVGRNNNEQFF,TGTGCCAGCAGCCCGGTGGGACGGAACAACAATGAGCAGTTCTTC
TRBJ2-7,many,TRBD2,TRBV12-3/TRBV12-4,CASSPGLAVYEQYF,TGTGCCAGCAGCCCGGGACTAGCGGTGTACGAGCAGTACTTC
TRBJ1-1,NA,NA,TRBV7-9,CASSLTRGDTEAFF,TGTGCCAGCAGCTTAACCAGGGGCGACACTGAAGCTTTCTTT
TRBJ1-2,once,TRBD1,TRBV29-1,CSASGGEGGYTF,TGCAGCGCGTCAGGGGGCGAAGGCGGCTACACCTTC
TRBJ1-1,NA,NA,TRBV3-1,CASRRESFPRAFF,TGTGCCAGCAGGAGGGAGTCCTTCCCTCGGGCTTTCTTT